The TCR beta chain under discussion was sequenced for a study of blood T cell repertoires in COVID-19. In the study overall: Both acute and convalescent COVID-19 samples were obtained from the United States, Italy and Spain.

TCRdb's copy holds only in-frame clones and misses some; the assay was immunoSEQ multiplex PCR. Of approximately 240,000 clones detected, roughly 82% appear once; the ten largest clones hold 4.5% to 6%. The J segment lost 1 base and the V segment lost 0 bases, leaving 3 bases of the junction unmatched. The CDR3 contains 15 residues. Germline loops: CDR1 SGDLS, CDR2 YYNGEE. This sequence originates from a woman of 80 years or more with active or convalescent COVID-19. Material for sequencing was peripheral blood. V is TRBV9 and J is TRBJ1-1; TRBD1 matches 7 bases. The CDR3 sequence: CASSVEKGANTEAFF. CDR3 nucleotide sequence: TGTGCCAGCAGCGTAGAAAAGGGGGCGAACACTGAAGCTTTCTTT.